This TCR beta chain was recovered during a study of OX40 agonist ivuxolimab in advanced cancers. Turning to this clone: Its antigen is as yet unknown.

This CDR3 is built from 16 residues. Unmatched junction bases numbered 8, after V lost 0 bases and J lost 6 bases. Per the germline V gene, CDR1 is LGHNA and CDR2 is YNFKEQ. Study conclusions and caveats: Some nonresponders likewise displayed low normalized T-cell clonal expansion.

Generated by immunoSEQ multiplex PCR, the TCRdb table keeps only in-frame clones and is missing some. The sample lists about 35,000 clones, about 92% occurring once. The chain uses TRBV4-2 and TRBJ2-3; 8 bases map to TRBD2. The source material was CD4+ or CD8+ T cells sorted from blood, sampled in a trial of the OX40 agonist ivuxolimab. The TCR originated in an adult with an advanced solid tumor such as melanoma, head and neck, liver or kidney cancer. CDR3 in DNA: TGTGCCAGCAGCCAAGATCGGAGCGGGAGTGTGGATACGCAGTATTTT. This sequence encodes CASSQDRSGSVDTQYF.